Sequencing of this TCR beta chain was carried out in a study of Ad26.COV2.S vaccination and SARS-CoV-2 variants. The overall study: A participant enrolled in the COV1001 Ad26.COV2.S trial arm provided the sample.

The treatment was: 15 to 20 received Ad26.COV2.S at low or high dose, single or two shots; 5 received placebo; per-sample allocation not given. Day 63 following the first vaccine or placebo injection was when the samples were taken. V lost 5 bases, J lost 4 bases, and 9 bases lay in between. The CDR3 is made up of 13 amino acids. CDR1 SGHVS and CDR2 FQNEAQ come from the germline V gene. Produced via immunoSEQ multiplex PCR; TCRdb's table is partial and in-frame only. The sample lists 350,000 to 400,000 clones, less than 90% occurring once. The rearrangement joins TRBV7-8 to TRBJ2-1; D is possibly TRBD1 or TRBD2 (5 bases each). The source of this sequence is a person between 18 and 59 years old who received the Ad26.COV2.S COVID-19 vaccine or a placebo. The material sequenced was peripheral blood, taken in a trial of Ad26.COV2.S vaccine versus placebo. CDR3 residues: CASSRDGYNEQFF. CDR3 DNA: TGTGCCAGCAGCCGGGACGGTTACAATGAGCAGTTCTTC.